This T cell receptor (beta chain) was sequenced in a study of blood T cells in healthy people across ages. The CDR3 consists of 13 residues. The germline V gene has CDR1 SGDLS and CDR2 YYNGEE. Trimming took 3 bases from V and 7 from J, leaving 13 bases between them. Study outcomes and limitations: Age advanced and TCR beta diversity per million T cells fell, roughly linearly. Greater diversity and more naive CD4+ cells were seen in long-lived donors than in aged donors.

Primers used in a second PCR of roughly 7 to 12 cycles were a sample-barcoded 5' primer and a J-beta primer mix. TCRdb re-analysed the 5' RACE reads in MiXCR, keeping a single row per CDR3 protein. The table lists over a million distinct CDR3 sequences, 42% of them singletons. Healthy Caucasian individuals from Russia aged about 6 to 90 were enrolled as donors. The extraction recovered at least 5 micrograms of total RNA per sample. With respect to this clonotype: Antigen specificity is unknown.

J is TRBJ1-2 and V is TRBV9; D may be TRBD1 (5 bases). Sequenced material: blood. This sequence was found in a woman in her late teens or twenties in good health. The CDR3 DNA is TGTGCCAGCAGCGCTGGGGACGTGGGTGGCTACACCTTC. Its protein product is CASSAGDVGGYTF.